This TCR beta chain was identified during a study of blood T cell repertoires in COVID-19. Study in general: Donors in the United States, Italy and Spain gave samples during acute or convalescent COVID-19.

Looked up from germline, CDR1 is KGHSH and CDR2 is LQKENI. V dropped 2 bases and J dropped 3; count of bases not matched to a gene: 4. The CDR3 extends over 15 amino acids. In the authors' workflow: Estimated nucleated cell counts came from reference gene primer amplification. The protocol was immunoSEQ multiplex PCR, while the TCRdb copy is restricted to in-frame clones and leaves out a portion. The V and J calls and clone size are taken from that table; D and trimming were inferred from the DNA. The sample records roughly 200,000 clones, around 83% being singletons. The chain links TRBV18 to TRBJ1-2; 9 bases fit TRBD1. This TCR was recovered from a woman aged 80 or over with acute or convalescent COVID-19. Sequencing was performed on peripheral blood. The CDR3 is CASSPGTGPDYGYTF. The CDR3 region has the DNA TGTGCCAGCTCACCAGGGACAGGGCCGGACTATGGCTACACCTTC.